This T cell receptor beta chain was recovered during a study of T cells in narcolepsy. Findings and limits, study-wide: HCRT-specific and TRIB2-specific autoreactive clonotypes appeared among same-patient CSF and blood CD4+ clonotypes. Reportedly, autoreactive clonotypes were serially detected in patients' blood but not controls'.

On this clone: Antigen unknown.

TCRdb keeps only in-frame clones here, not all; method: immunoSEQ multiplex PCR. The sample lists roughly 20,000 clones, 85% to 90% occurring once. Germline CDR1 and CDR2: SNHLY and FYNNEI. The CDR3 consists of 15 residues. V shed 6 bases, J shed 7 bases, and the junction held 9 bases outside the gene matches. The sequencing sample was made of memory (CD45RA-) CD4+ T cells from blood. The receptor's source is a human donor in good health. The rearrangement links TRBV2 to TRBJ2-1; the match to TRBD2 covers 10 bases. Here the CDR3 DNA reads TGTGCCAGCAGCCTAGCGGGAGACGGTGGTAATGAGCAGTTCTTC. This translates into CASSLAGDGGNEQFF.